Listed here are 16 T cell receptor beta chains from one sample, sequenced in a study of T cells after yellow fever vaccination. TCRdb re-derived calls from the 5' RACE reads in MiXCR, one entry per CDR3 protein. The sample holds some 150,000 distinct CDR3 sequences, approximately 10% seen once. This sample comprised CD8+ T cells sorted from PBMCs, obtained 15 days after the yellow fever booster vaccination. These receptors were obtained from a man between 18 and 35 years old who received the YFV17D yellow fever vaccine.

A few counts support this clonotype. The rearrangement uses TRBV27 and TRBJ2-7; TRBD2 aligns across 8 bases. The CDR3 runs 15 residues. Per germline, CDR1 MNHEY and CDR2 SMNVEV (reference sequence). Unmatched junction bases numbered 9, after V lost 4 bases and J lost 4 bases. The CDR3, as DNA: TGTGCCAGCAGTTGGACTAGCCGAATCGTATACGAGCAGTACTTC. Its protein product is CASSWTSRIVYEQYF.

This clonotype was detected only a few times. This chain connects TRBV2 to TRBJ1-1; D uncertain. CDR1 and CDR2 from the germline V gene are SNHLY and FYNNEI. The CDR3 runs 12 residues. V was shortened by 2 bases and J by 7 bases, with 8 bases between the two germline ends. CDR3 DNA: TGTGCCAGCAGTGAAAGGAGAGATGAAGCTTTCTTT. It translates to CASSERRDEAFF.

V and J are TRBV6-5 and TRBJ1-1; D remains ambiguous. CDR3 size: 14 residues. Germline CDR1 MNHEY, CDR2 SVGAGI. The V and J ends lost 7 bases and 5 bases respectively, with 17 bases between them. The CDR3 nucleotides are TGTGCCAGCACTCCAGGCGGGGTAGGGACTGAAGCTTTCTTT. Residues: CASTPGGVGTEAFF.

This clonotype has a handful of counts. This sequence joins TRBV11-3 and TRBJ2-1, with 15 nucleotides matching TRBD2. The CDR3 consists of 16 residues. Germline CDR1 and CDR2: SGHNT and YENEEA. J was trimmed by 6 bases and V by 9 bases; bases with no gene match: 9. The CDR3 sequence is CASSPGLAGGGNEQFF. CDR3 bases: TGTGCCAGTTCACCGGGACTAGCGGGGGGTGGCAATGAGCAGTTCTTC. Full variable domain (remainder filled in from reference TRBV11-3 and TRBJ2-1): EAGVVQSPRYKIIEKKQPVAFWCNPISGHNTLYWYLQNLGQGPELLIRYENEEAVDDSQLPKDRFSAERLKGVDSTLKIQPAELGDSAVYLCASSPGLAGGGNEQFFGPGTRLTVL.

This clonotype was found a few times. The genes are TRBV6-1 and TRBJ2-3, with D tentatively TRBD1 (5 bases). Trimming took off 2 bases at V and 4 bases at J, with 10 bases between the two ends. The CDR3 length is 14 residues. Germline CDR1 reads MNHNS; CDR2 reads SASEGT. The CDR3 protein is CASSELGPSDTQYF. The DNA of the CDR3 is TGTGCCAGCAGTGAATTGGGGCCTTCAGATACGCAGTATTTT.

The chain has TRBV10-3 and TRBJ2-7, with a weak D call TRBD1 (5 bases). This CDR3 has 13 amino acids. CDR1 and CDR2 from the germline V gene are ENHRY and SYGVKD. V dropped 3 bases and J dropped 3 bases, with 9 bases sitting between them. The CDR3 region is CAISDKGDYEQYV. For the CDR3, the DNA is TGTGCCATCAGTGATAAAGGGGACTACGAGCAGTACGTC.

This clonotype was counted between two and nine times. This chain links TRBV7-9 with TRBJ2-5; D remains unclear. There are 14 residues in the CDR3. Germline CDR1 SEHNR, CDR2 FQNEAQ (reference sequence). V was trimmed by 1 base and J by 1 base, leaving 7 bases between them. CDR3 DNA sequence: TGTGCCAGCAGCTTAGTTAGATCCCAAGAGACCCAGTACTTC. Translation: CASSLVRSQETQYF.

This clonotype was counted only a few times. The CDR3 here is CASSLLAGKETQYF. In DNA, the CDR3 is TGTGCCAGCAGCTTACTAGCGGGGAAAGAGACCCAGTACTTC. The chain employs TRBV11-2 and TRBJ2-5, with 9 positions matching TRBD2. The ends lost 2 bases at V and 3 bases at J; junction bases unmatched: 1. The germline V gene encodes CDR1 SGHAT and CDR2 FQNNGV. This CDR3 region has 14 residues. Filled out from reference TRBV11-2 and TRBJ2-5, the complete variable domain reads EAGVAQSPRYKIIEKRQSVAFWCNPISGHATLYWYQQILGQGPKLLIQFQNNGVVDDSQLPKDRFSAERLKGVDSTLKIQPAKLEDSAVYLCASSLLAGKETQYFGPGTRLLVL.

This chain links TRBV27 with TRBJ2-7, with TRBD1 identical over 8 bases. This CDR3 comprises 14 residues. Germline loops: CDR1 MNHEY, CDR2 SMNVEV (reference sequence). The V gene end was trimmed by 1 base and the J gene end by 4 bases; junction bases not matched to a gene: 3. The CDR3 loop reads CASSLLGQGYEQYF. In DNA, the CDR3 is TGTGCCAGCAGTTTATTAGGACAGGGTTACGAGCAGTACTTC.

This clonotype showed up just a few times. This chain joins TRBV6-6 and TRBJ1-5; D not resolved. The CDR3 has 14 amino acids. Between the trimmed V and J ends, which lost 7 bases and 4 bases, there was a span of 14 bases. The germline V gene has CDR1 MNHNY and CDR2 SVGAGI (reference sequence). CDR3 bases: TGTGCCAGCACCCCGGTTCACTCTAATCAGCCCCAGCATTTT. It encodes CASTPVHSNQPQHF.

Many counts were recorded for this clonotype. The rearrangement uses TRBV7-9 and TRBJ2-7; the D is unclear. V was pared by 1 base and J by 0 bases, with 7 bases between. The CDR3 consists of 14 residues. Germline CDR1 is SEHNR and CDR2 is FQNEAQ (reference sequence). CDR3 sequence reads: CASSLGQSSYEQYV. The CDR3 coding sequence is TGTGCCAGCAGCTTAGGGCAGAGCTCCTACGAGCAGTACGTC.

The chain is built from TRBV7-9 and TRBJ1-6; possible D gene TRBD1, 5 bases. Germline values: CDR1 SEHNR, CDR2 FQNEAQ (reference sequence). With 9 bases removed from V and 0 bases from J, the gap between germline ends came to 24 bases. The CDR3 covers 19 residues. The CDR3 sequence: CASQGRGRSSNSYNSPLHF. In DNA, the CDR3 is TGTGCCAGTCAGGGCCGGGGTAGATCGAGCAACTCCTATAATTCACCCCTCCACTTT.

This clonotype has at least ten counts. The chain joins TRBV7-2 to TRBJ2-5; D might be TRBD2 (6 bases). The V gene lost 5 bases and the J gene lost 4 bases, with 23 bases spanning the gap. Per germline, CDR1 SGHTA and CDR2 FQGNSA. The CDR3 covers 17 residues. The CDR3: CASSPLRGEAGPETQYF. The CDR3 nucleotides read TGTGCCAGCAGCCCCCTTCGCGGGGAAGCAGGGCCAGAGACCCAGTACTTC.

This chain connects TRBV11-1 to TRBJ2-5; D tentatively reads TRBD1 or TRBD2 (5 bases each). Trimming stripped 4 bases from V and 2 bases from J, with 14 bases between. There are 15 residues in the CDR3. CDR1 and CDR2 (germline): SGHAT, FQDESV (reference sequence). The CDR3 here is CASSSTVGRQETQYF. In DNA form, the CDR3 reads TGTGCCAGCAGCTCAACCGTGGGACGGCAAGAGACCCAGTACTTC.

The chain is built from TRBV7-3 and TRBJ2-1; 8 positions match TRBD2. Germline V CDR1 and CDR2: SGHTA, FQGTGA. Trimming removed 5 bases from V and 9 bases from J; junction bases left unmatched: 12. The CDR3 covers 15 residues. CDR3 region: CASSPTSGPLAEQFF. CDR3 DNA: TGTGCCAGCAGCCCAACTAGCGGTCCCCTAGCTGAGCAGTTCTTC.

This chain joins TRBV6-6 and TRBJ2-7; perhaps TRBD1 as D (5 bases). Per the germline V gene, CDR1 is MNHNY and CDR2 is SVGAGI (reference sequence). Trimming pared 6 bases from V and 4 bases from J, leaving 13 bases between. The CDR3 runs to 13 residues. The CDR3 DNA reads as TGTGCCAGCAGCCGACAGCCCTCTTACGAGCAGTACGTC. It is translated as CASSRQPSYEQYV.